The 3 T cell receptor beta chains given below trace back to one sample, sequenced in a study of T-cell reconstitution after alpha-beta-depleted transplantation in children. No antigens are known for them. Construction of the TCRbeta library involved unique molecular identifiers. TCRdb redid the calling of the PCR reads with MiXCR, one entry per CDR3 protein. The data show 250,000 to 300,000 distinct CDR3 sequences, almost 8% seen once. Notes on the study in general: By one year post-transplant, T-cell counts and diversity largely arose from T cells that were newly produced.

Sequenced here: peripheral blood, sampled 360 days after TCRalphabeta/CD19-depleted stem cell transplant. The origin of the receptors is a female patient between 2 and 15 years old who had a stem cell transplant for Fanconi anemia, so the T cells may come from the graft donor.

This chain connects TRBV9 to TRBJ2-1, with TRBD2 identical over 12 bases. V shed 0 bases and J 5 bases; nucleotides not matched to a gene: 6. CDR1 and CDR2 (germline): SGDLS, YYNGEE. The CDR3 is 17 amino acids. CDR3: CASSVELAGGYHNEQFF. The CDR3 nucleotides read TGTGCCAGCAGCGTAGAGCTAGCGGGGGGGTACCACAATGAGCAGTTCTTC.

The rearrangement uses TRBV7-9 and TRBJ1-6, with D possibly matching TRBD1 (6 bases). CDR3 size: 14 residues. The germline V and J ends were trimmed by 6 bases and 6 bases, with 12 bases remaining between them. Germline V CDR1 and CDR2: SEHNR, FQNEAQ (reference sequence). The CDR3 loop is CASSNRETNSPLHF. Here the CDR3 DNA reads TGTGCCAGCAGTAACAGGGAGACTAATTCACCCCTCCACTTT.

This clonotype was recorded at least ten times. This sequence joins TRBV20-1 and TRBJ2-1; 12 bases match TRBD2. CDR1 is DFQATT, CDR2 SNEGSKA, per germline (reference sequence). The CDR3 is 14 amino acids. V gave up 4 bases and J gave up 10 bases; unmatched junction bases: 8. The CDR3 spells CSATMTSGGGEQFF. The CDR3 nucleotides read TGCAGTGCTACTATGACTAGCGGGGGTGGGGAGCAGTTCTTC.